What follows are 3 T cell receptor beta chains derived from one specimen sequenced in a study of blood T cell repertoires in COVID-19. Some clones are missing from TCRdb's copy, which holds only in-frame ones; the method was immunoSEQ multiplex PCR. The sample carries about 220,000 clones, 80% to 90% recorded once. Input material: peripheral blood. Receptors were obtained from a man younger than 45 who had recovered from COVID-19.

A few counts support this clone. The CDR3 here is CASSVFGGELFF. CDR3 nucleotide sequence: TGTGCCAGCAGTGTATTCGGCGGGGAGCTGTTTTTT. The V call is TRBV2, the J call TRBJ2-2; D remains unclear. The CDR3 contains 12 residues. With 4 bases removed from V and 7 bases from J, the gap between germline ends came to 7 bases. The germline V gene encodes CDR1 SNHLY and CDR2 FYNNEI.

The chain's CDR3 is CAWSNHPGDLTGELFF. The CDR3 DNA follows: TGTGCCTGGAGTAACCACCCGGGGGATCTAACCGGGGAGCTGTTTTTT. The V and J genes are TRBV30 and TRBJ2-2, with D maybe TRBD2 (6 bases). The V end was cut by 2 bases, the J end by 5 bases, with 18 bases between. The CDR3 sequence is 16 residues long. Germline loops: CDR1 GTSNPN, CDR2 SVGIG (reference sequence).

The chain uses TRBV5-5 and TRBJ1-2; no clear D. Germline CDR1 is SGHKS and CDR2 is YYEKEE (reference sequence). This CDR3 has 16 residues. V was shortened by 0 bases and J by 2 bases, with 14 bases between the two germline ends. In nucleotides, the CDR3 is TGTGCCAGCAGCTTGGAACCCGGAGAAATCAACTATGGCTACACCTTC. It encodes CASSLEPGEINYGYTF. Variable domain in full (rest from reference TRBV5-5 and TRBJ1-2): DAGVTQSPTHLIKTRGQQVTLRCSPISGHKSVSWYQQVLGQGPQFIFQYYEKEERGRGNFPDRFSARQFPNYSSELNVNALLLGDSALYLCASSLEPGEINYGYTFGSGTRLTVV.